What follows is one T cell receptor beta chain and its context. This specimen comes from a study of CD8+ T cells in alopecia areata. Overall study context: Severity scoring for treated patients was based on the percentage of affected scalp area.

J gave up 1 base and V 1 base, and 5 bases lay outside the gene matches. There are 16 residues in the CDR3. The germline V gene encodes CDR1 SNHLY and CDR2 FYNNEI. The treatment here: oral pan-JAK inhibitor, 5-10 mg twice daily. Extraction and reverse transcription of RNA yielded cDNA as the sequencing template. TCRdb's table, derived via immunoSEQ multiplex PCR, lists solely in-frame clones and lacks some. The sample consists of some 110,000 clones, approximately 59% of them appearing once. The TCR originated in a human donor with alopecia areata. Sequencing was performed on CD8+ T cells sorted from blood, taken at week 4, from a patient treated with tofacitinib. The chain combines TRBV2 with TRBJ2-5, with 8 bases lining up with TRBD2. CDR3 sequence reads: CASSEDRGGPQETQYF. DNA of the CDR3: TGTGCCAGCAGTGAAGATCGGGGGGGCCCCCAAGAGACCCAGTACTTC.